This T cell receptor (beta chain) stems from a study of cytomegalovirus exposure and HLA in healthy donors. V was pared by 3 bases and J by 8 bases, with 11 bases between. The germline CDR1 and CDR2 sequences are GTSNPN and SVGIG (reference sequence). The CDR3 runs to 12 residues. 13 Jbeta primers and 60 Vbeta primers were used for the PCR. Method: immunoSEQ multiplex PCR; TCRdb's copy keeps in-frame clones and lacks some. The repertoire includes around 150,000 clones, about 70% of them detected once, and about 3.1% sits in the top ten. The receptor was derived from a male donor in good health and CMV-seronegative. The specimen was PBMCs. This chain joins TRBV30 and TRBJ2-1; D is unresolved. CDR3 nucleotides: TGTGCCTGGAGCCACGAGGCATATGAGCAGTTCTTC. Translated: CAWSHEAYEQFF. The variable domain in full, with the rest retrieved from reference TRBV30 and TRBJ2-1, is SQTIHQWPATLVQPVGSPLSLECTVEGTSNPNLYWYRQAAGRGLQLLFYSVGIGQISSEVPQNLSASRPQDRQFILSSKKLLLSDSGFYLCAWSHEAYEQFFGPGTRLTVL.